What follows is one TCR beta chain and its context. The antigen this receptor binds is unknown. Base quality data are lacking; no much larger clone is found one base away. Stable Graves' hyperthyroidism was defined as no progression to ophthalmopathy during 18 months of follow-up. Hyperthyroidism patients were newly diagnosed, with disease duration under 2 months, and aged 18 to 65 years. Any patient with an uncontrolled infection, another autoimmune disease, pregnancy or lactation was excluded. Diagnoses were based on clinical symptoms, serum thyroxine and TRAb, thyroid ultrasound and orbital computed tomography. PBMCs were isolated from approximately 10 ml of fresh peripheral blood by Ficoll-Paque density gradient centrifugation. Total RNA was extracted with Trizol reagent, and quality was checked on an Agilent 2100 Bioanalyzer. Amplification of TCR beta CDR3 regions was carried out from RNA transcripts. A first-round RT-PCR of the TCR CDR3 used the HTBI primer set with the Qiagen OneStep RT-PCR kit. A second multiplex PCR round built the libraries, followed by size selection and purification. Sequencing of the libraries was done on an Illumina HiSeq2000 using paired-end 100 bp reads. Concerning the study's data processing: SOAPnuke was used to process the raw data, removing reads that contained adapters or uncalled bases, had a mean Phred below 15, or lacked an exact match to the constant primer or identifier. High-quality paired reads were merged using COPE v1.2.5, and each unique nucleotide sequence was defined as a clonotype. MiTCR v1.1 was used to align clonotypes to the IMGT TRBV, TRBD and TRBJ reference segments. The analysis was restricted to V-J combinations with a frequency above 0.0001, which together covered 99% to 99.2% of the repertoires. A TCS score was defined as the ratio of F50 (clonal expansion) to E x V (chaos), with BLOSUM62-based TCRdist applied between CDR3 peptides within each V-J. Welch's t-statistics and random forest reduced 514 V-J features to 10 to 15, which were used in a naive Bayes classifier (R e1071). TCRdb ran its own pipeline on the public reads, namely fastp trimming at Q25 and MiXCR clone calling, and kept in-frame beta chains. One record per CDR3 amino acid sequence lists the most common genes and DNA. The V and J calls were determined by TCRdb, not by the authors. A total of 600,000 to 900,000 distinct CDR3 sequences appear in this sample, 15% to 20% of them only once. The ten largest clones take up about 8.4% of the sample.

The data are from a study of T cells in Graves' hyperthyroidism and ophthalmopathy (dated by TCRdb to the late 2010s). A note on the overall study: Peripheral blood was collected at initial diagnosis, before any treatment. A discovery cohort of roughly 100 patients, about 44 with Graves' ophthalmopathy and about 58 with stable Graves' hyperthyroidism, was used to find distinguishing TCR V-J signatures. The 80 to 100 discovery patients were randomly divided into training and test sets at a 7:3 ratio. Following sampling, methimazole starting at 30 mg daily was given to hyperthyroidism patients, and high-dose intravenous methylprednisolone was given to ophthalmopathy patients. In addition, the study compared T-cell repertoires in thyroid tissue and in blood from several Graves' hyperthyroidism patients. Prospective prediction of ophthalmopathy was tested in an independent validation cohort of fewer than 20 hyperthyroidism patients and around 16 patients who later progressed to ophthalmopathy. TCR Vbeta CDR3 sequencing of 130 to 150 peripheral blood samples (43 ophthalmopathy, 70 to 85 hyperthyroidism and some 17 progressor patients) is reported in the paper. What the authors observed across the whole study: Sample size was not statistically predetermined, and investigators were not blinded to group allocation. In validation, progression to ophthalmopathy was predicted by the model with approximately 67% sensitivity and approximately 78% specificity, a median of 6.5 months before onset. In cross-validation, a model built on a 13 V-J signature told ophthalmopathy apart from stable hyperthyroidism with under 90% sensitivity and 81% to 82% specificity, and in testing the same model reached 80%/75%. Blood samples also contained most of the expanded thyroid clonotypes (frequency above 0.001), which suggests that blood repertoires may reflect thyroid immune responses.

The germline V gene encodes CDR1 LGHDT and CDR2 YNNKEL (reference sequence). The CDR3 runs 15 amino acids, cysteine and phenylalanine included. CDR3 DNA only is kept here, 45 bases in frame from base 1. The V and J ends are trimmed by 0 bases and 5 bases, leaving 13 bases between them. This receptor was taken from a man between 18 and 29 years old with Graves' hyperthyroidism. The chain links TRBV3-1 with TRBJ2-5; a weak D assignment points to TRBD2 (6 bases agree). Sequencing used blood. The DNA sequence reads TGTGCCAGCAGCCAAGAGGCGGGATACCGTGAGACCCAGTACTTC. This yields the protein CASSQEAGYRETQYF.